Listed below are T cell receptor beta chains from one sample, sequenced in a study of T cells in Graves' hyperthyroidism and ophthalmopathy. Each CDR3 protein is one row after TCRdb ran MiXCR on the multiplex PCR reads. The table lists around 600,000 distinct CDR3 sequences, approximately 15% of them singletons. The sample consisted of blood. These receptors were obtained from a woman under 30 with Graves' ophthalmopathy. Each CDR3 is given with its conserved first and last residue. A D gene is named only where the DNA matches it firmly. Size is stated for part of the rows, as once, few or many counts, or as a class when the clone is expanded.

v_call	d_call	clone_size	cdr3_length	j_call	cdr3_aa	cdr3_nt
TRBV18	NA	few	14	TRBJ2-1	CASSPFQGNNEQFF	TGTGCCAGCTCACCATTCCAGGGGAACAATGAGCAGTTCTTC
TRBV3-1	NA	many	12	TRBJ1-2	CASSQRDGGYTF	TGTGCCAGCAGCCAAAGGGACGGTGGCTACACCTTC
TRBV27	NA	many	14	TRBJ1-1	CASSSRGFGTEAFF	TGTGCCAGCAGTTCTAGGGGTTTTGGGACTGAAGCTTTCTTT
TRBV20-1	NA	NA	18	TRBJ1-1	CSARGIVVGGSGNTEAFF	TGCAGTGCTAGAGGAATCGTGGTCGGGGGATCTGGGAACACTGAAGCTTTCTTT
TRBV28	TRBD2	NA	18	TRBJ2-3	CASSFWVAGDPSTDTQYF	TGTGCCAGCAGTTTTTGGGTAGCGGGAGACCCTAGCACAGATACGCAGTATTTT
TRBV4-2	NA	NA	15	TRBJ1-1	CASSQVQAVPTEAFF	TGTGCCAGCAGCCAAGTACAGGCAGTCCCCACTGAAGCTTTCTTT
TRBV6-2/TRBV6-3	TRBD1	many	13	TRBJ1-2	CASSKDRGYGYTF	TGTGCCAGCAGTAAGGACAGGGGATATGGCTACACCTTC
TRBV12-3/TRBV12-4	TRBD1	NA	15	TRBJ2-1	CASSSGTGVVNEQFF	TGTGCCAGCAGTTCCGGGACAGGGGTCGTTAATGAGCAGTTCTTC
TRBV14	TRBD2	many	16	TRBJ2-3	CASSLRTSGRTDTQYF	TGTGCCAGCAGCCTTCGGACTAGCGGGAGAACAGATACGCAGTATTTT
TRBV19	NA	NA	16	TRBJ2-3	CASSISGLGGTDTQYF	TGTGCCAGTAGTATTTCGGGTCTCGGCGGCACAGATACGCAGTATTTT
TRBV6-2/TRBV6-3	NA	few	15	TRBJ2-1	CASSSRAVSYNEQFF	TGTGCCAGCAGTTCAAGAGCCGTATCTTACAATGAGCAGTTCTTC
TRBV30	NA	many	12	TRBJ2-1	CAWSPRNNEQFF	TGTGCCTGGAGTCCAAGAAACAATGAGCAGTTCTTC
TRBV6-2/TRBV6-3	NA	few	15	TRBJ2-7	CASSYSQVGSYEQYF	TGTGCCAGCAGTTACTCTCAGGTTGGGAGCTACGAGCAGTACTTC
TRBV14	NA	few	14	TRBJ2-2	CASSQRERTGELFF	TGTGCCAGCAGCCAACGGGAGAGAACCGGGGAGCTGTTTTTT
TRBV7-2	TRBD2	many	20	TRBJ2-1	CASSLASASGRAWFPNEQFF	TGTGCCAGCAGCTTAGCATCTGCTAGCGGGAGGGCCTGGTTTCCCAATGAGCAGTTCTTC
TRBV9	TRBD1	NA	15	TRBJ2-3	CASSAPGQGVYTQYF	TGTGCCAGCAGCGCCCCGGGACAGGGGGTATATACGCAGTATTTT
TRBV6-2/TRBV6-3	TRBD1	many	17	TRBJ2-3	CASNYPLQGAAQDTQYF	TGTGCCAGCAACTACCCCCTCCAGGGGGCTGCACAAGATACGCAGTATTTT
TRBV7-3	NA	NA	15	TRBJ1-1	CASSLLGALNTEAFF	TGTGCCAGCAGCTTATTAGGGGCCCTGAACACTGAAGCTTTCTTT
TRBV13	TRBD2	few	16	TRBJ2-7	CASSLVTSGSIHEQYF	TGTGCCAGCAGCTTAGTAACTAGCGGGAGCATACACGAGCAGTACTTC
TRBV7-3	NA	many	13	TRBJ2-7	CASSIGDGYEQYF	TGTGCCAGCAGCATTGGGGACGGCTACGAGCAGTACTTC
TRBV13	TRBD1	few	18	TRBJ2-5	CASSSSSRDRALQETQYF	TGTGCCAGCAGCTCATCATCCAGAGACAGGGCCCTCCAAGAGACCCAGTACTTC
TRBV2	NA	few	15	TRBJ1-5	CASSARGQANQPQHF	TGTGCCAGCAGTGCGAGGGGACAAGCTAATCAGCCCCAGCATTTT
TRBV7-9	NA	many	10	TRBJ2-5	CASSLEGLYF	TGTGCCAGCAGCTTAGAGGGACTGTACTTC
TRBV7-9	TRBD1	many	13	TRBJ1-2	CASSSRDRGGYTF	TGTGCCAGCAGCTCCCGGGACAGGGGTGGCTACACCTTC
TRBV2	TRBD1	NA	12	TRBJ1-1	CASETGTTEAFF	TGTGCCAGCGAGACAGGGACAACAGAAGCTTTCTTT
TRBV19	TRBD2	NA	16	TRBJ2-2	CASSPSGRANTGELFF	TGTGCCAGTAGTCCTAGCGGGAGGGCCAACACCGGGGAGCTGTTTTTT
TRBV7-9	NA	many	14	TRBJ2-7	CASSPRGGTLEQYF	TGTGCCAGCAGCCCCCGAGGGGGGACGTTAGAGCAGTACTTC
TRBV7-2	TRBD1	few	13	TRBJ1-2	CASSSDRGFGYTF	TGTGCCAGCAGCTCGGACAGGGGATTTGGCTACACCTTC
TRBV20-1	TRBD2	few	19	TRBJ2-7	CSARDHGGRILRSSYEQYF	TGCAGTGCTAGAGATCATGGCGGGAGGATTTTGCGAAGCTCCTACGAGCAGTACTTC
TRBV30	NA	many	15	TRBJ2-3	CAWSVTGGSTDTQYF	TGTGCCTGGAGTGTAACCGGGGGTAGCACAGATACGCAGTATTTT
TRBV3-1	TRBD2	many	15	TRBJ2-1	CASSQVLAGYNEQFF	TGTGCCAGCAGCCAAGTGCTAGCGGGATACAATGAGCAGTTCTTC
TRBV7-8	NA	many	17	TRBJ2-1	CASSLDGLRYPDNEQFF	TGTGCCAGCAGCTTGGACGGGCTACGGTACCCTGACAATGAGCAGTTCTTC
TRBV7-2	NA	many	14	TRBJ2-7	CASSPGRSSYEQYF	TGTGCCAGCAGCCCCGGACGGAGCTCCTACGAGCAGTACTTC
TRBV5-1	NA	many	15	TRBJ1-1	CASILTQGMNTEAFF	TGCGCCAGCATACTAACCCAGGGAATGAACACTGAAGCTTTCTTT
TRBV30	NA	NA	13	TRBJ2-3	CAWRARGTDTQYF	TGTGCCTGGAGAGCCAGGGGCACAGATACGCAGTATTTT
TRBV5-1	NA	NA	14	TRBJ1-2	CASSLGTSHYGYTF	TGTGCCAGCAGCCTGGGGACTTCTCACTATGGCTACACCTTC
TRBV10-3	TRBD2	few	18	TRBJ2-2	CAISAPPGLAGGTGELFF	TGTGCCATCAGTGCTCCCCCAGGACTAGCGGGTGGCACCGGGGAGCTGTTTTTT
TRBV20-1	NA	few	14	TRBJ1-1	CSPNPQLHSTEAFF	TGCAGCCCTAATCCCCAATTACATAGCACTGAAGCTTTCTTT
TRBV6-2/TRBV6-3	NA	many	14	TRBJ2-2	CASSYSLYTGELFF	TGTGCCAGCAGTTACTCCCTATACACCGGGGAGCTGTTTTTT
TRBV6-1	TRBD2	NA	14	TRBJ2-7	CASSWRGGGHEQYF	TGTGCCAGCAGTTGGCGGGGGGGGGGGCACGAGCAGTACTTC
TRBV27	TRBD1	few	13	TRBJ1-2	CASSPGQAAGYTF	TGTGCCAGCAGCCCAGGACAGGCCGCTGGCTACACCTTC
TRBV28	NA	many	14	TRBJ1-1	CASSLFRVNTEAFF	TGTGCCAGCAGTTTATTCAGGGTGAACACTGAAGCTTTCTTT
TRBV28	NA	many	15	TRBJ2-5	CASSLPPAAKETQYF	TGTGCCAGCAGTTTGCCACCAGCGGCGAAAGAGACCCAGTACTTC
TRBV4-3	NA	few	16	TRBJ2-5	CASSQDRAGLQETQYF	TGCGCCAGCAGCCAAGATCGGGCTGGGCTGCAAGAGACCCAGTACTTC
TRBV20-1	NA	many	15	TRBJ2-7	CSASPQTGSPYEQYF	TGCAGTGCTAGTCCCCAAACCGGCTCCCCCTACGAGCAGTACTTC
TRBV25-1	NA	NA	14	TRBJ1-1	CASSESRSKDEAFF	TGTGCCAGCAGTGAATCGCGGTCTAAAGACGAAGCTTTCTTT
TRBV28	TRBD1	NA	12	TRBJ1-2	CASRTGMSGYTF	TGTGCCAGCAGGACAGGGATGAGTGGCTACACCTTC
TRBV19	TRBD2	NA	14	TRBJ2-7	CASTSSGRGYEQYF	TGTGCCAGTACCTCTAGCGGGAGAGGGTACGAGCAGTACTTC
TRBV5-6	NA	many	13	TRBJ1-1	CASSLEGRFEAFF	TGTGCCAGCAGCTTGGAGGGCAGGTTTGAAGCTTTCTTT
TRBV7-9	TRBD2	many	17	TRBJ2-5	CASSSGELAGLQETQYF	TGTGCCAGCAGTTCTGGGGAACTAGCGGGACTCCAAGAGACCCAGTACTTC
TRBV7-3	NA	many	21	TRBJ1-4	CASSNPRARGNGLATNEKLFF	TGTGCCAGCAGCAACCCTAGGGCGAGGGGCAACGGCCTGGCAACTAATGAAAAACTGTTTTTT
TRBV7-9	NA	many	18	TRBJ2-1	CASSNPTGPRSSYNEQFF	TGTGCCAGCAGCAACCCCACGGGACCTCGAAGCTCCTACAATGAGCAGTTCTTC
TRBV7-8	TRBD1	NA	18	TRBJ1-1	CASSLRGQGGTLNTEAFF	TGTGCCAGCAGCTTACGAGGACAGGGGGGGACCTTGAACACTGAAGCTTTCTTT
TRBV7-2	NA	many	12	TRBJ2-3	CASSWRTDTQYF	TGTGCCAGCAGCTGGCGCACAGATACGCAGTATTTT
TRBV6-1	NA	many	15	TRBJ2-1	CASSSRISSYNEQFF	TGTGCCAGCAGTTCTAGAATTAGCTCCTACAATGAGCAGTTCTTC
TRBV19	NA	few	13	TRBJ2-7	CASSHATGYEQYF	TGTGCCAGTAGTCACGCGACTGGTTACGAGCAGTACTTC
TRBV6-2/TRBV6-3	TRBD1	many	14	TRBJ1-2	CASRLTGEGYGYTF	TGTGCCAGCAGATTGACAGGGGAGGGATATGGCTACACCTTC
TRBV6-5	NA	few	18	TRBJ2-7	CASSYGEGGVASSYEQYF	TGTGCCAGCAGTTACGGGGAGGGGGGGGTAGCTAGCTCCTACGAGCAGTACTTC
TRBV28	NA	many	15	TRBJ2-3	CASSLAEIGTDTQYF	TGTGCCAGCAGTTTAGCGGAGATTGGAACAGATACGCAGTATTTT